The clone carrying this TCR beta chain was observed a single time. This sample is drawn from a study of T cell responses to AZD1222 COVID-19 vaccine. Sequencing used immunoSEQ multiplex PCR; TCRdb keeps in-frame clones, though not all of them. The top ten clones hold almost 9.5% of a sample with 110,000 or so clones, 70% to 90% of them seen once. Sequenced material: peripheral blood, taken on day 0 of AZD1222 vaccination. The sequence derives from an adult in good health.

The CDR3 sequence: CASSTPGLSSPLHF. As DNA, the CDR3 is TGTGCCAGCAGCACCCCGGGACTTAGCTCACCCCTCCACTTT. This rearrangement joins TRBV5-6 to TRBJ1-6, with a weak D call TRBD1 (5 bases). The V gene's germline CDR1 is SGHDT and CDR2 YYEEEE. V lost 4 bases and J lost 10, with 15 bases in between. The CDR3 is 14 amino acids. Full variable domain (rest looked up from reference TRBV5-6 and TRBJ1-6): DAGVTQSPTHLIKTRGQQVTLRCSPKSGHDTVSWYQQALGQGPQFIFQYYEEEERQRGNFPDRFSGHQFPNYSSELNVNALLLGDSALYLCASSTPGLSSPLHFGNGTRLTVT.